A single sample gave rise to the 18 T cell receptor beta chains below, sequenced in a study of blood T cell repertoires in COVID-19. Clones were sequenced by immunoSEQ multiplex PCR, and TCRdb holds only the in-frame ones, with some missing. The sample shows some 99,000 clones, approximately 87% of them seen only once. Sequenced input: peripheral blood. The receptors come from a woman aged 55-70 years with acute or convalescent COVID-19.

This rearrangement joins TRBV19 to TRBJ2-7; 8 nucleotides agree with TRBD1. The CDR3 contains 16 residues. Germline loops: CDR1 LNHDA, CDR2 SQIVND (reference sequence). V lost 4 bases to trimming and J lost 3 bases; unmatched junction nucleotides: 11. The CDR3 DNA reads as TGTGCCAGTAGTAGGGATCCGACAGGGGTCATCTACGAGCAGTACTTC. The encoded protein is CASSRDPTGVIYEQYF.

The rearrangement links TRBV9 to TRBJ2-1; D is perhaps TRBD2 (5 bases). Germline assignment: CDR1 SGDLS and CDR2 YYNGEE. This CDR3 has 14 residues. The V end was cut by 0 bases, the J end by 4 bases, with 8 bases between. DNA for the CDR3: TGTGCCAGCAGCGTAGGCGGGCCATACAATGAGCAGTTCTTC. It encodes CASSVGGPYNEQFF.

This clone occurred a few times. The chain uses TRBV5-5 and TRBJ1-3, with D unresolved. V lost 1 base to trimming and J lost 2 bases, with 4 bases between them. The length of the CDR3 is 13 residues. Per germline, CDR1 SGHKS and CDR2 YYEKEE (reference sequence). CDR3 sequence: CASSLTAGNTIYF. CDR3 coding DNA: TGTGCCAGCAGCTTGACAGCTGGAAACACCATATATTTT.

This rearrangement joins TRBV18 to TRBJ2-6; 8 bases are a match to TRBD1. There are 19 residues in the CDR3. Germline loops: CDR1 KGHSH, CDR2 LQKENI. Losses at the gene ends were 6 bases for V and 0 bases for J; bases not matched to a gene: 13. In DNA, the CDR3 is TGTGCCAGCTCGACTACCAGGGACAGGTTGCTCTCTGGGGCCAACGTCCTGACTTTC. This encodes CASSTTRDRLLSGANVLTF.

CDR3 sequence reads: CASSLVRETQYF. The DNA for the CDR3 is TGTGCCAGCAGTCTAGTCCGGGAGACCCAGTACTTC. The chain uses TRBV12-3 or TRBV12-4 and TRBJ2-5; D is uncertain. V was trimmed by 5 bases and J by 5 bases, leaving 9 bases between them. The CDR3 contains 12 residues.

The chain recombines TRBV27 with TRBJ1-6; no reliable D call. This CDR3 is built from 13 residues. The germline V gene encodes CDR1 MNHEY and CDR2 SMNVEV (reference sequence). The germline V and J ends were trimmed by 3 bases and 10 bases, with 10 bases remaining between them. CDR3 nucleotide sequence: TGTGCCAGCAGTTTCGGGTCGAGCTCACCCCTCCACTTT. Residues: CASSFGSSSPLHF.

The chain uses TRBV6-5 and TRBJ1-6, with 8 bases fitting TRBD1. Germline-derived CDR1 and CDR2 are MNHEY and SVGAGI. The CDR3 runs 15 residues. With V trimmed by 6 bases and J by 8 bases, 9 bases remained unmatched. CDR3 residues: CASSANDRGYSPLHF. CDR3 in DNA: TGTGCCAGCAGCGCGAACGACAGGGGATATTCACCCCTCCACTTT.

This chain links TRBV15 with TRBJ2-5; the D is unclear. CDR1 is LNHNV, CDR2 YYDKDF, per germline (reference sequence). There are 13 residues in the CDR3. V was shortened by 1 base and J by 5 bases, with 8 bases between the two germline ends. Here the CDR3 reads CATSRGLVETQYF. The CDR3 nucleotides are TGTGCCACCAGCAGAGGGCTAGTGGAGACCCAGTACTTC.

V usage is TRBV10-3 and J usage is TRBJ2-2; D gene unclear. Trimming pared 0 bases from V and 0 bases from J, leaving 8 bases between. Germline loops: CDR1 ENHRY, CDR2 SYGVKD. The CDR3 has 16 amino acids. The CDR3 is CAISESRLSNTGELFF. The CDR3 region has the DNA TGTGCCATCAGTGAGTCGCGGCTTTCGAACACCGGGGAGCTGTTTTTT.

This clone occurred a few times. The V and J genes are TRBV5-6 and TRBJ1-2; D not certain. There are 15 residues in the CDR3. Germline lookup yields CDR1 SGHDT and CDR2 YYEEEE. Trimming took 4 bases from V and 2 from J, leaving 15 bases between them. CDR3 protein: CASSPNRGLNYGYTF. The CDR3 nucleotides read TGTGCCAGCAGCCCAAACCGCGGGCTGAACTATGGCTACACCTTC. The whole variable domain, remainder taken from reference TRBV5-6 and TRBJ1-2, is DAGVTQSPTHLIKTRGQQVTLRCSPKSGHDTVSWYQQALGQGPQFIFQYYEEEERQRGNFPDRFSGHQFPNYSSELNVNALLLGDSALYLCASSPNRGLNYGYTFGSGTRLTVV.

DNA of the CDR3: TGTGCCAGCATACAGGTTAACTATGGCTACACCTTC. Translating it yields CASIQVNYGYTF. V usage is TRBV6-5 and J usage is TRBJ1-2; possible D gene TRBD1, 5 bases. V lost 7 bases, J lost 1 base, and 7 bases lay in between. The CDR3 spans 12 residues. The germline V gene has CDR1 MNHEY and CDR2 SVGAGI.

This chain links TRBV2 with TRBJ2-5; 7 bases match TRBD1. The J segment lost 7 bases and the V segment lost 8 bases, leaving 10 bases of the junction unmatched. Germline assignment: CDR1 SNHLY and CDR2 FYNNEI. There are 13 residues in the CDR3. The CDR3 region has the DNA TGTGCCAGCGGAGCCACAGGGGAAGCGACCCAGTACTTC. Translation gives CASGATGEATQYF.

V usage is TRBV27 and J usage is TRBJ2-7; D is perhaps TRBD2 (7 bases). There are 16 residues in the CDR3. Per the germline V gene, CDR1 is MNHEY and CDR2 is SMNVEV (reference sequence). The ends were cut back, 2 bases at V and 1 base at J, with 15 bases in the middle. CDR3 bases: TGTGCCAGCAGTTTAATGGGGGGGGCCCCGTCCTACGAGCAGTACTTC. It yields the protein CASSLMGGAPSYEQYF.

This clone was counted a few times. The CDR3 DNA reads as TGTGCCAGCTCCCCGGCGGTTTATAATTCACCCCTCCACTTT. This translates into CASSPAVYNSPLHF. The chain is built from TRBV14 and TRBJ1-6; D ambiguous. Trimming pared 8 bases from V and 4 bases from J, leaving 12 bases between. The CDR3 is made up of 14 amino acids. Per the germline V gene, CDR1 is SGHDN and CDR2 is FVKESK. Variable domain in full (rest from reference TRBV14 and TRBJ1-6): EAGVTQFPSHSVIEKGQTVTLRCDPISGHDNLYWYRRVMGKEIKFLLHFVKESKQDESGMPNNRFLAERTGGTYSTLKVQPAELEDSGVYFCASSPAVYNSPLHFGNGTRLTVT.

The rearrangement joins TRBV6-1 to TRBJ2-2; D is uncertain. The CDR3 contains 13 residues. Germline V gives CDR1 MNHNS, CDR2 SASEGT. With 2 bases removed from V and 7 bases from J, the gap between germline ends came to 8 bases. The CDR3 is CASSEMRDGELFF. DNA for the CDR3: TGTGCCAGCAGTGAAATGCGTGACGGGGAGCTGTTTTTT.

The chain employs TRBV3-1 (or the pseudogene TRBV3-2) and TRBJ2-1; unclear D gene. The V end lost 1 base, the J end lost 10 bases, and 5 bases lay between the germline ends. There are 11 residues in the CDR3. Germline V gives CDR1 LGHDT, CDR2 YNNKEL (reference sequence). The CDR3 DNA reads TGTGCCAGCAGCCAAGTTTTAGAGCAGTTCTTC. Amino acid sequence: CASSQVLEQFF.

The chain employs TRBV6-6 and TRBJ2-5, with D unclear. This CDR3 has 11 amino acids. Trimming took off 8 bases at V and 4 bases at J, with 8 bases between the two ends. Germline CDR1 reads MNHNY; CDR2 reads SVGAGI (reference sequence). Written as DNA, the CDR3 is TGTGCCAGCGGCTTAACAGAGACCCAGTACTTC. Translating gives CASGLTETQYF.

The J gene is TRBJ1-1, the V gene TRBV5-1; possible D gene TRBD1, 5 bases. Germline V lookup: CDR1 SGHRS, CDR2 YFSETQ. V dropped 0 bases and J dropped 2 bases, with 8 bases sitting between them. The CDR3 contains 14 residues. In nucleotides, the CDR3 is TGCGCCAGCAGCTTGGGGGGCCTCAACACTGAAGCTTTCTTT. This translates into CASSLGGLNTEAFF.